These 11 T cell receptor beta chains share one sample of origin, sequenced in a study of vaccination effects on CD4 cells after COVID-19. Method: immunoSEQ multiplex PCR; TCRdb's copy keeps in-frame clones and lacks some. Of around 65,000 clones in the sample, around four fifths were seen once. Antigen-specific CD4+ T cell clonotypes were called by their expansion after viral peptide-pool culture in ViraFEST. Following culture for roughly 10 days, CD4+ T cells were isolated. Either the mRNA-1273 or the BNT162b2 vaccine was given to participants as two doses. Their antigens remain unidentified. This material consisted of CD4+ T cells from PBMCs cultured with HCoV-229E spike peptides, taken after COVID-19 vaccination. These receptors were obtained from a human donor who received a COVID-19 vaccine.

This clone was seen only once. The DNA for the CDR3 is TGTGCCAGCTCACGGACAGAGTACAATGAGCAGTTCTTC. It yields the protein CASSRTEYNEQFF. The chain carries TRBV18 and TRBJ2-1; TRBD1 is a possible D gene (6 bases). In germline, CDR1 is KGHSH, CDR2 LQKENI. The CDR3 extends over 13 amino acids. The ends were cut back, 4 bases at V and 4 bases at J, with 8 bases in the middle.

This clone was recorded only once. The chain recombines TRBV18 with TRBJ2-1; 14 bases are shared with TRBD2. V trimming: 5 bases; J trimming: 0 bases; junction bases outside the gene matches: 9. This CDR3 comprises 19 residues. The germline gives CDR1 KGHSH, CDR2 LQKENI. CDR3 nucleotide sequence: TGTGCCAGCTCAGTGACGACTAGCGGGGGGGGGAGCTCCTACAATGAGCAGTTCTTC. Its translation: CASSVTTSGGGSSYNEQFF.

The chain employs TRBV2 and TRBJ2-5; TRBD1 agrees at 7 bases. CDR3 length: 15 residues. Per the germline V gene, CDR1 is SNHLY and CDR2 is FYNNEI. The J segment lost 1 base and the V segment lost 3 bases, leaving 5 bases of the junction unmatched. This chain's CDR3 is CASSDNRGTQETQYF. The CDR3 DNA reads as TGTGCCAGCAGTGATAACAGGGGAACCCAAGAGACCCAGTACTTC.

This clone appeared a single time. CDR3 in amino acids: CAWTRQGAKNEQFF. CDR3 in DNA: TGTGCCTGGACGCGTCAGGGGGCAAAGAATGAGCAGTTCTTC. The V and J genes are TRBV30 and TRBJ2-1, with 8 bases identical to TRBD1. This CDR3 spans 14 amino acids. V was pared by 4 bases and J by 7 bases, with 9 bases of the junction left unmatched. Germline values: CDR1 GTSNPN, CDR2 SVGIG (reference sequence).

The rearrangement uses TRBV27 and TRBJ2-1, with TRBD2 matching 7 bases. CDR1 and CDR2 from the germline V gene are MNHEY and SMNVEV (reference sequence). CDR3 length equals 14 residues. V lost 2 bases to trimming and J lost 8 bases; unmatched junction nucleotides: 6. The CDR3 spells CASSLNGGDHEQFF. The CDR3 coding sequence is TGTGCCAGCAGTTTAAATGGGGGGGACCATGAGCAGTTCTTC.

Details on this clone: Because the CDR3's place on the DNA is in doubt, the DNA is left out and the CDR3 is given as listed by TCRdb. The CDR3 loop reads CASRFGQGETEAFF. V usage is TRBV2 and J usage is TRBJ1-1; the table's D call, TRBD1, has no DNA check behind it. The V gene's germline CDR1 is SNHLY and CDR2 FYNNEI. Inclusive of both ends, the CDR3 amounts to 14 amino acids.

The chain employs TRBV4-1 and TRBJ1-4, with D perhaps matching TRBD1 (5 bases). The V end was cut by 2 bases, the J end by 5 bases, with 15 bases between. In germline, CDR1 is MGHRA, CDR2 YSYEKL. This CDR3 comprises 16 residues. CDR3 in amino acids: CASSQMRTSANEKLFF. In DNA, the CDR3 is TGCGCCAGCAGCCAAATGAGGACATCAGCCAATGAAAAACTGTTTTTT.

This clone was detected a few times. This chain links TRBV7-9 with TRBJ1-1; the match to TRBD1 covers 7 bases. With V trimmed by 6 bases and J by 0 bases, 4 bases remained unmatched. Germline loops: CDR1 SEHNR, CDR2 FQNEAQ (reference sequence). The CDR3 loop spans 14 amino acids. In nucleotides, the CDR3 is TGTGCCAGCAGGTCTCAGGGGGTGAACACTGAAGCTTTCTTT. This codes for CASRSQGVNTEAFF. The full variable domain, with the rest looked up from reference TRBV7-9 and TRBJ1-1, is DTGVSQNPRHKITKRGQNVTFRCDPISEHNRLYWYRQTLGQGPEFLTYFQNEAQLEKSRLLSDRFSAERPKGSFSTLEIQRTEQGDSAMYLCASRSQGVNTEAFFGQGTRLTVV.

This clone has more than one count but fewer than ten. The chain is built from TRBV11-2 and TRBJ1-2, with unresolved D. V was pared by 1 base and J by 5 bases, with 8 bases between. CDR3 length: 13 residues. Germline CDR1 and CDR2: SGHAT and FQNNGV. The CDR3 DNA sequence: TGTGCCAGCAGCTTAGGGGTGGAGTATGGCTACACCTTC. Residues: CASSLGVEYGYTF.

The rearrangement links TRBV6-1 to TRBJ1-5; no clear D gene. The CDR3 length is 15 residues. V lost 1 base, J lost 2 bases, and 9 bases lay in between. Germline values: CDR1 MNHNS, CDR2 SASEGT. Written as DNA, the CDR3 is TGTGCCAGCAGTGAAGAAGGTCTCGGCAATCAGCCCCAGCATTTT. Its protein is CASSEEGLGNQPQHF.

This clone was recorded a few times. This rearrangement joins TRBV25-1 to TRBJ2-2; 9 bases match TRBD1. Germline V gene sequence: CDR1 MGHDK, CDR2 SYGVNS. Unmatched junction bases numbered 9, after V lost 3 bases and J lost 4 bases. This CDR3 spans 17 amino acids. CDR3 coding DNA: TGTGCCAGCAGTGAGAACCCGGGACAGGGTTTCACCGGGGAGCTGTTTTTT. Translating gives CASSENPGQGFTGELFF.